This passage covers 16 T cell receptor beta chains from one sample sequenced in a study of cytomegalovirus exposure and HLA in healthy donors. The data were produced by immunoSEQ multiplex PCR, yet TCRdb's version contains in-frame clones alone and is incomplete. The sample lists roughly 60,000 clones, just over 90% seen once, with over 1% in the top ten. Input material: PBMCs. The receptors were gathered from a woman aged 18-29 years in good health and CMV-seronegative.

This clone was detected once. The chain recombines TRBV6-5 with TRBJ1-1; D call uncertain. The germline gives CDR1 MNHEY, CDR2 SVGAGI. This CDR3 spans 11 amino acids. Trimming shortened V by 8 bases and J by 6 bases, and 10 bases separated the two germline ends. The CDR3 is CASSANSEAFF. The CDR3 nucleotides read TGTGCCAGCTCAGCGAATTCTGAAGCTTTCTTT.

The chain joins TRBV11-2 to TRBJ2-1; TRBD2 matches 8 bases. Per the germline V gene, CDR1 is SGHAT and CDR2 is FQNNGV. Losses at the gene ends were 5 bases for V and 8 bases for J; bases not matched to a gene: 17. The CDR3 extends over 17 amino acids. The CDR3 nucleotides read TGTGCCAGCAGCCTGATACTTAGCGGGGACGACCCCCATGAGCAGTTCTTC. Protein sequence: CASSLILSGDDPHEQFF.

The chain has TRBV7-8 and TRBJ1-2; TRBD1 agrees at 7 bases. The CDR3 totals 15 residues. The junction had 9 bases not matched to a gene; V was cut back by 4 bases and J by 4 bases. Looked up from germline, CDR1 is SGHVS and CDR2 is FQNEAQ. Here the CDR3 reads CASSSENPGGYGYTF. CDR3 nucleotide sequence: TGTGCCAGCAGCTCCGAAAATCCAGGGGGCTATGGCTACACCTTC. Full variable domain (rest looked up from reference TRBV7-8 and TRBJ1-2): GAGVSQSPRYKVAKRGQDVALRCDPISGHVSLFWYQQALGQGPEFLTYFQNEAQLDKSGLPSDRFFAERPEGSVSTLKIQRTQQEDSAVYLCASSSENPGGYGYTFGSGTRLTVV.

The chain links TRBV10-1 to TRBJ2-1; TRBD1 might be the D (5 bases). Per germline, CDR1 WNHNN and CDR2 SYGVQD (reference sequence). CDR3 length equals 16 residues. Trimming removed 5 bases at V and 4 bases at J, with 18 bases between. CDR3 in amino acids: CASSLQGRTVYNEQFF. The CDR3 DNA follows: TGCGCCAGCAGTCTTCAGGGCCGAACGGTTTACAATGAGCAGTTCTTC.

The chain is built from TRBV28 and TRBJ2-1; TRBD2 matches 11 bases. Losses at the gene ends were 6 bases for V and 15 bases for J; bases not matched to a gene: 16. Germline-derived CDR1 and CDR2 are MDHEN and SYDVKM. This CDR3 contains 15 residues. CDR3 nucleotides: TGTGCCAGCAGGGAACCGGGACTAGCGGTACACGGTTGGTTCTTC. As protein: CASREPGLAVHGWFF.

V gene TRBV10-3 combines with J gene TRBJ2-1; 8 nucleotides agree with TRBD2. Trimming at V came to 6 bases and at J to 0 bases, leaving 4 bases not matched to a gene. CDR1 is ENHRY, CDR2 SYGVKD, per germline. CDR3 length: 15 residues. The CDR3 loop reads CAIRVAGISYNEQFF. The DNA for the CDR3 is TGTGCCATCAGAGTAGCGGGGATCTCCTACAATGAGCAGTTCTTC.

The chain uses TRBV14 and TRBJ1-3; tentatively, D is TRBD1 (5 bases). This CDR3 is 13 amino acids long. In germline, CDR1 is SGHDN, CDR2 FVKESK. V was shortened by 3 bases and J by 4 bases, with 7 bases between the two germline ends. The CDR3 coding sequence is TGTGCCAGCAGCCAGGGGCTCGGAAACACCATATATTTT. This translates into CASSQGLGNTIYF.

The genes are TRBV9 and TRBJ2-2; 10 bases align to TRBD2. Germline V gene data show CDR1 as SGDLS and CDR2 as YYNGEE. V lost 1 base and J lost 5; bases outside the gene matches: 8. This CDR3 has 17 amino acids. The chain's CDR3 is CASSVPYSGGTTGELFF. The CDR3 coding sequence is TGTGCCAGCAGCGTACCCTATAGCGGGGGGACGACCGGGGAGCTGTTTTTT.

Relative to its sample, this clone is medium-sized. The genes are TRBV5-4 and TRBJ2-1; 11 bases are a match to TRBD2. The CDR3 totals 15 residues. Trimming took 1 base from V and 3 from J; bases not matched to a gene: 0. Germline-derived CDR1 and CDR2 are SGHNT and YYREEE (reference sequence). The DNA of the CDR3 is TGTGCCAGCAGCTTGACTAGCGGGAGCTACAATGAGCAGTTCTTC. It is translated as CASSLTSGSYNEQFF.

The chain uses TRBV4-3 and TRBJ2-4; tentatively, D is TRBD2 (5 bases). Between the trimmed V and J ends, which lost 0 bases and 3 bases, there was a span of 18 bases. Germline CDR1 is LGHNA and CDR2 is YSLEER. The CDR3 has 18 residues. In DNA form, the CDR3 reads TGCGCCAGCAGCCAAGAGGGAACGGAGAGGGTAGGCAAAAACATTCAGTACTTC. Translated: CASSQEGTERVGKNIQYF.

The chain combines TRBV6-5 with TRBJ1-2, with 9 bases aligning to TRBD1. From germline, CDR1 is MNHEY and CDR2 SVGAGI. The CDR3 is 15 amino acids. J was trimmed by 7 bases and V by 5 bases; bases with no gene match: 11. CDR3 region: CASSAIPTGGGGYTF. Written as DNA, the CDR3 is TGTGCCAGCAGTGCTATACCTACAGGGGGCGGTGGCTACACCTTC.

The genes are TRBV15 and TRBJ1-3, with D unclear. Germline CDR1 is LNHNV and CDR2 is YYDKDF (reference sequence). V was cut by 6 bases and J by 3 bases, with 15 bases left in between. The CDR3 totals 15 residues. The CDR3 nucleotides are TGTGCCACCAGTGGTCTTCATGGCGGTGGAAACACCATATATTTT. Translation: CATSGLHGGGNTIYF.

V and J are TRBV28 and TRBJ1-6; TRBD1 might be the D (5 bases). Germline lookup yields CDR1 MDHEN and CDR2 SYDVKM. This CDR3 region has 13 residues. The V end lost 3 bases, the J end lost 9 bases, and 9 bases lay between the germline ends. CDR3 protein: CASSFSTGSPLHF. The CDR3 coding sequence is TGTGCCAGCAGTTTTTCCACAGGTTCACCCCTCCACTTT.

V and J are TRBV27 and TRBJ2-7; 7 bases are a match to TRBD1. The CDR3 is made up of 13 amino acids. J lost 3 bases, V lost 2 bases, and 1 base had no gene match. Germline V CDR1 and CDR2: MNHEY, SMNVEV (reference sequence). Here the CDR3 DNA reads TGTGCCAGCAGTTTAACAGGGGACTACGAGCAGTACTTC. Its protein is CASSLTGDYEQYF.

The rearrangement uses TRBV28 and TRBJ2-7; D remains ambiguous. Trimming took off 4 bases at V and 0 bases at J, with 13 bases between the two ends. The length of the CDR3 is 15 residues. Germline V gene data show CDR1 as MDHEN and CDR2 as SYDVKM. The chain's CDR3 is CASSYGSTSSYEQYF. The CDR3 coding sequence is TGTGCCAGCAGTTACGGGTCGACGAGCTCCTACGAGCAGTACTTC.

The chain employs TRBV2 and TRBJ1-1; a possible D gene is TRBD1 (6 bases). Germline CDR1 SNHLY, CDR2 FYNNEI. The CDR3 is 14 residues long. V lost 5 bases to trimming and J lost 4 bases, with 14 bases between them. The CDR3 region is CASSYDRWTTEAFF. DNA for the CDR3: TGTGCCAGCAGTTATGACAGGTGGACCACTGAAGCTTTCTTT.